Below are 25 T cell receptor beta chains sequenced from a single sample in a study of Ad26.COV2.S vaccination and SARS-CoV-2 variants (dated by TCRdb to 2020 to 2022). The library was built by means of the immunoSEQ multiplex PCR assay. TCRdb stores this immuneACCESS table with in-frame sequences only. Part of the clones is absent; in the studies checked, under half of the shortfall reflects unresolved V genes, and no reason is known for the rest. The sample contains about 480,000 clones, roughly 87% of them found a single time. Together, the top ten hold roughly 13% of the sample. The treatment or condition label, as the study defines it: 19 received Ad26.COV2.S at low or high dose, single or two shots; 5 received placebo; per-sample allocation not given. For vaccine and placebo recipients, the sequenced repertoires came from samples collected on day 63 after the first injection. The sequencing here drew on peripheral blood, taken in a trial of Ad26.COV2.S vaccine versus placebo. These receptor sequences come from a person between 18 and 65 years old who received the Ad26.COV2.S COVID-19 vaccine or a placebo.

The V call is TRBV19, the J call TRBJ1-5; D possibly corresponds to TRBD1 (5 bases). Germline V lookup: CDR1 LNHDA, CDR2 SQIVND (reference sequence). Trimming left V 4 bases short and J 2 bases short, with 24 bases between. The CDR3 covers 19 residues. CDR3 in DNA: TGTGCCAGTAGTACCGATAGATCTAGGCAGGGTATAGGCAATCAGCCCCAGCATTTT. Its translation is CASSTDRSRQGIGNQPQHF.

The chain uses TRBV2 and TRBJ2-2; no firm D call. The CDR3 is 10 residues long. Trimming pared 7 bases from V and 8 bases from J, leaving 5 bases between. The germline gives CDR1 SNHLY, CDR2 FYNNEI. CDR3: CASKRGELFF. DNA of the CDR3: TGTGCCAGCAAGAGGGGGGAGCTGTTTTTT. Full variable domain (remainder filled in from reference TRBV2 and TRBJ2-2): EPEVTQTPSHQVTQMGQEVILRCVPISNHLYFYWYRQILGQKVEFLVSFYNNEISEKSEIFDDQFSVERPDGSNFTLKIRSTKLEDSAMYFCASKRGELFFGEGSRLTVL.

The chain uses TRBV5-4 and TRBJ2-7, with D maybe TRBD1 (6 bases). Germline values: CDR1 SGHNT, CDR2 YYREEE (reference sequence). Trimming cost V 9 bases and J 6 bases, with 22 bases left between them. The CDR3 is 14 amino acids. The CDR3 loop reads CAIAPGGGNPEQYF. The CDR3 DNA follows: TGTGCCATCGCACCTGGGGGCGGAAACCCCGAGCAGTACTTC.

The chain carries TRBV19 and TRBJ1-5, with no clear D. The germline CDR1 and CDR2 sequences are LNHDA and SQIVND (reference sequence). The CDR3 has 15 amino acids. Trimming pared 7 bases from V and 8 bases from J, leaving 21 bases between. DNA for the CDR3: TGTGCCAGTACCCCAGCCGGGTGGGCCGGGGAGCCCCAGCATTTT. This sequence encodes CASTPAGWAGEPQHF.

The chain uses TRBV27 and TRBJ1-5; D is unresolved. Germline CDR1 MNHEY, CDR2 SMNVEV (reference sequence). The CDR3 consists of 13 residues. The germline V and J ends were trimmed by 6 bases and 0 bases, with 6 bases remaining between them. The CDR3 sequence: CASSVISNQPQHF. As DNA, the CDR3 is TGTGCCAGCAGCGTAATTAGCAATCAGCCCCAGCATTTT.

The chain employs TRBV30 and TRBJ1-1; unclear D gene. Deletions cut 3 bases from V and 8 bases from J, with 10 bases between. The CDR3 contains 11 residues. From germline, CDR1 is GTSNPN and CDR2 SVGIG (reference sequence). The CDR3 DNA reads as TGTGCCTGGAGAGGTACCACAGAAGCTTTCTTT. It specifies CAWRGTTEAFF.

This clone was observed once. The J gene is TRBJ2-7, the V gene TRBV19; TRBD1 matches 9 bases. The CDR3 spans 18 residues. Germline lookup yields CDR1 LNHDA and CDR2 SQIVND (reference sequence). The junction had 16 bases not matched to a gene; V was cut back by 4 bases and J by 3 bases. In DNA, the CDR3 is TGTGCCAGTAGTACGCGACCGGGACAGGGTCCTAAGGGCTACGAGCAGTACTTC. The encoded protein is CASSTRPGQGPKGYEQYF.

The rearrangement links TRBV12-3 or TRBV12-4 to TRBJ2-1; 8 bases align to TRBD2. Losses at the gene ends were 6 bases for V and 9 bases for J; bases not matched to a gene: 7. The CDR3 sequence is 13 residues long. The CDR3: CASRSSGSGEQFF. DNA of the CDR3: TGTGCCAGCAGATCCAGCGGGAGTGGTGAGCAGTTCTTC.

The chain has TRBV2 and TRBJ1-4; 7 nucleotides line up with TRBD1. The CDR3 spans 15 residues. The trim removed 6 bases at V and 0 bases at J, leaving 4 bases unmatched. Germline V CDR1 and CDR2: SNHLY, FYNNEI. This CDR3 reads CASRVDRATNEKLFF. DNA of the CDR3: TGTGCCAGCAGGGTAGACAGGGCAACTAATGAAAAACTGTTTTTT.

The rearrangement joins TRBV19 to TRBJ1-5; a weak D match, TRBD1 (6 bases). Trimming left V 11 bases short and J 6 bases short, with 17 bases between. The length of the CDR3 is 13 residues. Germline values: CDR1 LNHDA, CDR2 SQIVND (reference sequence). Here the CDR3 reads CACTGAGGQPQHF. The CDR3 nucleotides are TGTGCCTGTACGGGGGCGGGAGGTCAGCCCCAGCATTTT.

This chain connects TRBV3-1 (or the pseudogene TRBV3-2) to TRBJ2-1; TRBD2 matches 15 bases. CDR3 length: 16 residues. With 4 bases clipped from V and 6 bases from J, the junction kept 4 bases outside the gene matches. Germline V gives CDR1 LGHDT, CDR2 YNNKEL (reference sequence). CDR3 DNA: TGTGCCAGCAGCCCCCGGACTAGCGGGAGGGGCAATGAGCAGTTCTTC. This translates into CASSPRTSGRGNEQFF.

The J gene is TRBJ2-7, the V gene TRBV9; 9 bases fit TRBD2. The CDR3 is 14 residues long. Germline V gene data show CDR1 as SGDLS and CDR2 as YYNGEE. Trimming cost V 5 bases and J 6 bases; bases outside gene matches: 9. CDR3 nucleotides: TGTGCCAGCAGACCGGGACTAGCTGACTCCGAGCAGTACTTC. Translated: CASRPGLADSEQYF.

CDR3 in DNA: TGTGCCAGTAGTATAGTAAAGAACACTGAAGCTTTCTTT. Translating it yields CASSIVKNTEAFF. The chain has TRBV19 and TRBJ1-1; no definite D call. Germline V gene data show CDR1 as LNHDA and CDR2 as SQIVND (reference sequence). The CDR3 runs 13 residues. Deletions cut 1 base from V and 1 base from J, with 4 bases between.

This chain links TRBV5-4 with TRBJ2-3; 7 bases agree with TRBD2. CDR3 size: 14 residues. Germline CDR1 is SGHNT and CDR2 is YYREEE (reference sequence). Trimming cost V 2 bases and J 4 bases; bases outside gene matches: 4. The CDR3 DNA reads TGTGCCAGCAGCTTAGAGGGAGGGGCAGATACGCAGTATTTT. Translating gives CASSLEGGADTQYF.

V gene TRBV5-1 combines with J gene TRBJ2-3; D gene uncertain. The germline V gene has CDR1 SGHRS and CDR2 YFSETQ. Trimming took off 3 bases at V and 4 bases at J, with 9 bases between the two ends. CDR3 size: 13 residues. CDR3 sequence reads: CASSSAGSDTQYF. In nucleotides, the CDR3 is TGCGCCAGCAGCTCAGCTGGGTCAGATACGCAGTATTTT. The complete variable domain, with remaining parts taken from reference TRBV5-1 and TRBJ2-3, reads KAGVTQTPRYLIKTRGQQVTLSCSPISGHRSVSWYQQTPGQGLQFLFEYFSETQRNKGNFPGRFSGRQFSNSRSEMNVSTLELGDSALYLCASSSAGSDTQYFGPGTRLTVL.

The chain uses TRBV7-2 and TRBJ2-2; 8 bases align to TRBD2. After removal of 3 bases from V and 4 bases from J, the junction contained 7 bases not matched to a gene. The CDR3 runs 16 residues. Germline V CDR1 and CDR2: SGHTA, FQGNSA. The CDR3 sequence is CASSFAQAGGTGELFF. In DNA, the CDR3 is TGTGCCAGCAGCTTTGCCCAGGCGGGGGGCACCGGGGAGCTGTTTTTT.

J is TRBJ2-1 and V is TRBV5-1, with D unclear. The ends were cut back, 4 bases at V and 2 bases at J, with 10 bases in the middle. The CDR3 is 14 residues long. CDR1 and CDR2 (germline): SGHRS, YFSETQ. The CDR3 DNA reads TGCGCCAGCAGCCCGGGTGCAGCCTACAATGAGCAGTTCTTC. Translating it yields CASSPGAAYNEQFF.

Regarding this clone: A much more abundant neighbour one base away suggests this may be a read error. The chain is built from TRBV11-1 and TRBJ2-2; D remains ambiguous. V shed 5 bases and J shed 1 base, with 2 bases lying between them. CDR3 size: 12 residues. Germline CDR1 and CDR2: SGHAT and FQDESV (reference sequence). The CDR3: CASSRNTGELFF. For the CDR3, the DNA is TGTGCCAGCAGCCGGAACACCGGGGAGCTGTTTTTT.

The rearrangement links TRBV11-2 to TRBJ2-2, with D maybe TRBD2 (5 bases). Germline values: CDR1 SGHAT, CDR2 FQNNGV. The CDR3 is made up of 17 amino acids. Trimming left V 5 bases short and J 4 bases short, with 20 bases between. The CDR3 reads CASSPNWVGRGTGELFF. The CDR3 nucleotides are TGTGCCAGCAGCCCAAACTGGGTCGGCCGGGGCACCGGGGAGCTGTTTTTT.

This rearrangement joins TRBV4-3 to TRBJ1-1, with D possibly being TRBD1 (6 bases). Trimming removed 0 bases at V and 4 bases at J, with 9 bases between. Germline V gene data show CDR1 as LGHNA and CDR2 as YSLEER. The CDR3 has 14 residues. Here the CDR3 DNA reads TGCGCCAGCAGCCAAGAAGGCAGGGGCACTGAAGCTTTCTTT. Translating gives CASSQEGRGTEAFF.

The chain couples TRBV3-1 (or the pseudogene TRBV3-2) to TRBJ1-1; D might be TRBD1 (6 bases). The V end was cut by 4 bases, the J end by 8 bases, with 14 bases between. This CDR3 spans 13 amino acids. CDR1 is LGHDT, CDR2 YNNKEL, per germline (reference sequence). The CDR3 protein is CASSLGGLGEAFF. The CDR3 DNA reads TGTGCCAGCAGCCTAGGGGGGCTTGGGGAAGCTTTCTTT.

Concerning this clone itself: The DNA is left out, because the CDR3 cannot be placed on it with certainty; the CDR3 is given as TCRdb lists it. V gene TRBV5-5 combines with J gene TRBJ1-3. Counting both end residues, the CDR3 totals 16 amino acids. CDR1 is SGHKS, CDR2 YYEKEE, per germline (reference sequence). The CDR3 loop is CASNFGAGKTGNTIYF.

This clone came up once. The chain has TRBV30 and TRBJ2-1, with D maybe TRBD2 (6 bases). CDR3 length equals 15 residues. Per germline, CDR1 GTSNPN and CDR2 SVGIG (reference sequence). Trimming left V 0 bases short and J 5 bases short, with 14 bases between. The CDR3 coding sequence is TGTGCCTGGAGTGTACTAGCAAGAAACAACAATGAGCAGTTCTTC. It translates to CAWSVLARNNNEQFF.

The chain combines TRBV7-2 with TRBJ2-2, with TRBD2 as a possible D gene (6 bases). The CDR3 totals 14 residues. Germline V lookup: CDR1 SGHTA, CDR2 FQGNSA. Trimming shortened V by 1 base and J by 5 bases, and 8 bases separated the two germline ends. In DNA, the CDR3 is TGTGCCAGCAGCTTAGTGGGGACTACCGGGGAGCTGTTTTTT. Translated: CASSLVGTTGELFF.

This clone has only a few counts. CDR3 coding DNA: TGTGCCAGCAGAGGAGGGAGCGAGCAGTACTTC. Residues: CASRGGSEQYF. The chain is built from TRBV6-6 and TRBJ2-7, with D maybe TRBD2 (6 bases). CDR3 length: 11 amino acids. The V and J ends lost 6 bases and 6 bases respectively, with 9 bases between them. The germline gives CDR1 MNHNY, CDR2 SVGAGI (reference sequence).